This TCR beta chain came from a study of blood T cell repertoires in COVID-19. At the level of the study: Acute and convalescent COVID-19 samples came from the United States, Italy and Spain. PBMCs, B-cell-depleted T cells, or T cells were the source of the cDNA or gDNA that made up the material.

How the authors handled the data: Amplification of reference gene primers was used by the study to estimate nucleated cell counts. Sequencing was performed with immunoSEQ multiplex PCR; in TCRdb, only in-frame clones are kept and a portion is missing. The DNA gave D and trimming, while V, J and clone size come from that table. Among some 130,000 clones listed, more than 75% were seen once. This clone has more than one count but fewer than ten. V lost 5 bases to trimming and J lost 3 bases, with 17 bases between them. This CDR3 spans 15 amino acids. Germline-derived CDR1 and CDR2 are MNHEY and SMNVEV (reference sequence).

V usage is TRBV27 and J usage is TRBJ2-7, with D perhaps TRBD1 (7 bases). This TCR was sampled from a man between 60 and 75 years old who had recovered from COVID-19. Sample: peripheral blood. The CDR3 region is CASSPFQGGNYEQYF. Written as DNA, the CDR3 is TGTGCCAGCAGTCCCTTCCAGGGGGGAAACTACGAGCAGTACTTC.